This entry lists 26 T cell receptor beta chains sequenced from one sample in a study of OX40 agonist ivuxolimab in advanced cancers. The assay was immunoSEQ multiplex PCR, and TCRdb's table has in-frame clones only and misses some. The repertoire has roughly 72,000 clones, approximately 92% of them found once; the top ten carry over 9.5%. Sequences were derived from CD4+ or CD8+ T cells sorted from blood, sampled in a trial of the OX40 agonist ivuxolimab. These receptors came from an adult with an advanced solid tumor such as melanoma, head and neck, liver or kidney cancer.

In this sample, this clone turned up once. This chain connects TRBV6-4 to TRBJ2-1, with D tentatively TRBD1 (5 bases). The CDR3 is 15 amino acids. Germline V gene data show CDR1 as MRHNA and CDR2 as SNTAGT. V lost 5 bases to trimming and J lost 0 bases, with 11 bases between them. The CDR3 DNA is TGTGCCAGCAGTACGGACATCAGCTCCTACAATGAGCAGTTCTTC. Its protein is CASSTDISSYNEQFF.

The chain combines TRBV10-2 with TRBJ1-1; D perhaps matches TRBD1 (6 bases). The V and J ends lost 4 bases and 2 bases respectively, with 8 bases between them. Per germline, CDR1 WSHSY and CDR2 SAAADI. The CDR3 loop spans 13 amino acids. This CDR3 reads CASSADSNTEAFF. CDR3 nucleotide sequence: TGCGCCAGCAGTGCGGACAGCAACACTGAAGCTTTCTTT.

This CDR3 reads CSASRLAEAFF. The CDR3 DNA sequence: TGCAGTGCTAGCAGGTTGGCTGAAGCTTTCTTT. The chain recombines TRBV20-1 with TRBJ1-1; no definite D call. The CDR3 loop spans 11 amino acids. V was clipped by 3 bases and J by 6 bases, with 8 bases between them. Germline CDR1 is DFQATT and CDR2 is SNEGSKA (reference sequence).

This chain links TRBV7-2 with TRBJ1-4, with a tentative D call TRBD1 (5 bases). Germline-derived CDR1 and CDR2 are SGHTA and FQGNSA. The CDR3 covers 16 residues. Trimming left V 5 bases short and J 8 bases short, with 21 bases between. CDR3 amino acids: CASSTPYRLVREKLFF. The CDR3 DNA sequence: TGTGCCAGCAGCACGCCCTACAGGCTCGTACGAGAAAAACTGTTTTTT.

This chain connects TRBV6-6 to TRBJ1-2; no definite D call. Trimming took 5 bases from V and 0 from J, leaving 7 bases between them. CDR3 size: 13 residues. CDR1 is MNHNY, CDR2 SVGAGI, per germline (reference sequence). This CDR3 is CASSPGANYGYTF. CDR3 DNA: TGTGCCAGCAGTCCAGGAGCTAACTATGGCTACACCTTC.

This rearrangement joins TRBV19 to TRBJ2-1, with 10 bases fitting TRBD2. The CDR3 loop spans 17 amino acids. V lost 5 bases, J lost 5 bases, and 12 bases stayed unmatched. Germline loops: CDR1 LNHDA, CDR2 SQIVND (reference sequence). The CDR3 reads CASSPSLAGGPHNEQFF. The CDR3 coding sequence is TGTGCCAGTAGTCCCTCGTTAGCGGGAGGTCCCCACAATGAGCAGTTCTTC.

The V and J genes are TRBV27 and TRBJ2-4; no clear D. Looked up from germline, CDR1 is MNHEY and CDR2 is SMNVEV (reference sequence). V was clipped by 2 bases and J by 0 bases, with 5 bases between them. The CDR3 totals 14 residues. This CDR3 reads CASSLRTAKNIQYF. CDR3 bases: TGTGCCAGCAGTTTACGGACAGCCAAAAACATTCAGTACTTC.

The chain has TRBV28 and TRBJ2-6, with 10 bases fitting TRBD1. The CDR3 is made up of 18 amino acids. V trimming: 5 bases; J trimming: 3 bases; junction bases outside the gene matches: 10. Germline CDR1 reads MDHEN; CDR2 reads SYDVKM. CDR3 sequence: CASSPTGTGVFGANVLTF. For the CDR3, the DNA is TGTGCCAGCAGTCCTACCGGGACAGGGGTCTTTGGGGCCAACGTCCTGACTTTC. Full variable domain (rest looked up from reference TRBV28 and TRBJ2-6): DVKVTQSSRYLVKRTGEKVFLECVQDMDHENMFWYRQDPGLGLRLIYFSYDVKMKEKGDIPEGYSVSREKKERFSLILESASTNQTSMYLCASSPTGTGVFGANVLTFGAGSRLTVL.

The chain has TRBV6-5 and TRBJ1-2, with D uncertain. The CDR3 consists of 14 residues. Germline V CDR1 and CDR2: MNHEY, SVGAGI. Between the trimmed V and J ends, which lost 5 bases and 3 bases, there was a span of 13 bases. The CDR3 nucleotides are TGTGCCAGCAGTAAATACCGGGTCGACTATGGCTACACCTTC. It specifies CASSKYRVDYGYTF.

The table lists this clone with a few counts. V and J are TRBV12-5 and TRBJ1-3; D unresolved. V was cut by 11 bases and J by 4 bases, with 15 bases left in between. CDR1 and CDR2 from the germline V gene are LGHNT and FRNRAP. The length of the CDR3 is 13 residues. CDR3 sequence (DNA): TGTGCTGGCTTAGTGGTGTCCGGAAACACCATATATTTT. As protein: CAGLVVSGNTIYF.

The chain joins TRBV5-1 to TRBJ2-1, with 9 bases fitting TRBD1. Germline V gene sequence: CDR1 SGHRS, CDR2 YFSETQ. This CDR3 comprises 14 residues. V shed 3 bases, J shed 4 bases, and the junction held 2 bases outside the gene matches. The CDR3: CASSSGQGYNEQFF. The DNA of the CDR3 is TGCGCCAGCAGCTCGGGACAGGGATACAATGAGCAGTTCTTC. The whole variable domain, filled in from reference TRBV5-1 and TRBJ2-1, reads KAGVTQTPRYLIKTRGQQVTLSCSPISGHRSVSWYQQTPGQGLQFLFEYFSETQRNKGNFPGRFSGRQFSNSRSEMNVSTLELGDSALYLCASSSGQGYNEQFFGPGTRLTVL.

CDR3 sequence: CASSGPSGSTDTQYF. The CDR3 DNA follows: TGTGCCAGCAGTGGCCCATCGGGGAGCACAGATACGCAGTATTTT. The J gene is TRBJ2-3, the V gene TRBV25-1, with D perhaps TRBD2 (5 bases). CDR3 length: 15 residues. Germline CDR1 is MGHDK and CDR2 is SYGVNS. Trimming removed 4 bases at V and 0 bases at J, with 11 bases between.

The chain couples TRBV27 to TRBJ1-4; D is uncertain. Germline V lookup: CDR1 MNHEY, CDR2 SMNVEV (reference sequence). The CDR3 extends over 11 amino acids. Deletions cut 5 bases from V and 7 bases from J, with 5 bases between. The CDR3 loop reads CASSPLEKLFF. Written as DNA, the CDR3 is TGTGCCAGCAGTCCCCTTGAAAAACTGTTTTTT. The entire variable domain, with the rest obtained from reference TRBV27 and TRBJ1-4, is as follows: EAQVTQNPRYLITVTGKKLTVTCSQNMNHEYMSWYRQDPGLGLRQIYYSMNVEVTDKGDVPEGYKVSRKEKRNFPLILESPSPNQTSLYFCASSPLEKLFFGSGTQLSVL.

V gene TRBV11-3 combines with J gene TRBJ2-6; 11 bases are a match to TRBD1. Trimming removed 4 bases from V and 0 bases from J; junction bases left unmatched: 5. Germline lookup yields CDR1 SGHNT and CDR2 YENEEA. The CDR3 consists of 18 residues. The CDR3 reads CASSSGQGVFSGANVLTF. DNA for the CDR3: TGTGCCAGCAGCTCGGGACAGGGGGTCTTCTCTGGGGCCAACGTCCTGACTTTC.

This chain's CDR3 is CASSPFRGPNTGELFF. The CDR3 DNA follows: TGTGCCAGCAGTCCCTTCCGGGGGCCGAACACCGGGGAGCTGTTTTTT. The chain employs TRBV6-7 and TRBJ2-2; tentatively, D is TRBD1 or TRBD2 (6 bases each). TRBV6-7 qualifies as an ORF whose function is uncertain. The CDR3 runs to 16 residues. V was clipped by 5 bases and J by 0 bases, with 13 bases between them.

The chain is built from TRBV5-3 and TRBJ1-1; D might be TRBD1 (5 bases). TRBV5-3 is annotated as an ORF whose role is uncertain. The CDR3 consists of 13 residues. Deletions cut 5 bases from V and 4 bases from J, with 12 bases between. The CDR3 bases are TGTGCCAGAAGGCCGACAGTACCCACTGAAGCTTTCTTT. Its protein is CARRPTVPTEAFF.

The rearrangement joins TRBV5-1 to TRBJ2-7, with 8 bases lining up with TRBD1. The junction had 10 bases not matched to a gene; V was cut back by 2 bases and J by 6 bases. In germline, CDR1 is SGHRS, CDR2 YFSETQ. This CDR3 region has 15 residues. The DNA of the CDR3 is TGCGCCAGCAGCTTTCGCACAGGGGGATCGGTCGAGCAGTACTTC. Translation: CASSFRTGGSVEQYF.

This sequence joins TRBV7-2 and TRBJ2-5; TRBD2 is a possible D gene (7 bases). The length of the CDR3 is 15 residues. Trimming took off 3 bases at V and 1 base at J, with 12 bases between the two ends. Per the germline V gene, CDR1 is SGHTA and CDR2 is FQGNSA. The chain's CDR3 is CASSFGGGSQETQYF. The CDR3 coding sequence is TGTGCCAGCAGCTTTGGCGGGGGCTCCCAAGAGACCCAGTACTTC.

This rearrangement joins TRBV27 to TRBJ2-7; the match to TRBD2 covers 12 bases. J gave up 9 bases and V 6 bases, and 9 bases lay outside the gene matches. The CDR3 runs to 14 residues. Germline CDR1 and CDR2: MNHEY and SMNVEV (reference sequence). CDR3 amino acids: CASRTSGGTEGQYF. CDR3 nucleotides: TGTGCCAGCAGGACTAGCGGGGGCACAGAAGGGCAGTACTTC.

The chain is built from TRBV5-1 and TRBJ1-1, with 11 bases aligning to TRBD1. The germline CDR1 and CDR2 sequences are SGHRS and YFSETQ. V lost 3 bases, J lost 5 bases, and 3 bases stayed unmatched. There are 14 residues in the CDR3. DNA of the CDR3: TGCGCCAGCAGCTGGGGGACAGGGGGGACTGAAGCTTTCTTT. This gives the protein CASSWGTGGTEAFF.

The chain recombines TRBV7-2 with TRBJ2-7, with a possible D match to TRBD2 (5 bases). The ends were cut back, 1 base at V and 7 bases at J, with 14 bases in the middle. Looked up from germline, CDR1 is SGHTA and CDR2 is FQGNSA. The CDR3 has 14 residues. The CDR3 loop is CASSLESSRGEQYF. CDR3 nucleotide sequence: TGTGCCAGCAGCTTAGAGTCTAGCCGGGGAGAGCAGTACTTC.

This clone was picked up one time. This chain links TRBV19 with TRBJ2-7; D remains unclear. V was shortened by 6 bases and J by 0 bases, with 15 bases between the two germline ends. The CDR3 is 15 residues long. Germline loops: CDR1 LNHDA, CDR2 SQIVND (reference sequence). CDR3 in amino acids: CASSWGGEGSYEQYF. The CDR3 DNA reads as TGTGCCAGTAGCTGGGGTGGGGAAGGCTCCTACGAGCAGTACTTC.

The V call is TRBV18, the J call TRBJ2-6; 7 nucleotides match TRBD1. The CDR3 totals 15 residues. V shed 6 bases and J 2 bases; nucleotides not matched to a gene: 4. Germline-derived CDR1 and CDR2 are KGHSH and LQKENI. CDR3 residues: CASSYTGAGANVLTF. The CDR3 nucleotides read TGTGCCAGCTCCTATACAGGGGCTGGGGCCAACGTCCTGACTTTC.

This clone was detected once. The DNA of the CDR3 is TGTGCCAGCAGCCCGGACTCTGGGGCCAACGTCCTGACTTTC. Translated: CASSPDSGANVLTF. This chain connects TRBV7-3 to TRBJ2-6, with D unresolved. In germline, CDR1 is SGHTA, CDR2 FQGTGA. V lost 5 bases to trimming and J lost 0 bases, with 5 bases between them. The CDR3 consists of 14 residues.

This chain links TRBV7-2 with TRBJ2-7; D ambiguous. The CDR3 loop spans 14 amino acids. Trimming removed 6 bases at V and 3 bases at J, with 15 bases between. Germline CDR1 is SGHTA and CDR2 is FQGNSA. The CDR3 region is CASSPYAENYEQYF. The DNA for the CDR3 is TGTGCCAGCAGTCCTTACGCTGAGAACTACGAGCAGTACTTC.

This rearrangement joins TRBV7-2 to TRBJ2-1; tentatively, D is TRBD1 (6 bases). V lost 5 bases, J lost 8 bases, and 16 bases lay in between. This CDR3 has 14 amino acids. CDR1 is SGHTA and CDR2 is FQGNSA in the germline V gene. The chain's CDR3 is CASSTRQVRDEQFF. The CDR3 bases are TGTGCCAGCAGCACCCGACAGGTCAGGGATGAGCAGTTCTTC.